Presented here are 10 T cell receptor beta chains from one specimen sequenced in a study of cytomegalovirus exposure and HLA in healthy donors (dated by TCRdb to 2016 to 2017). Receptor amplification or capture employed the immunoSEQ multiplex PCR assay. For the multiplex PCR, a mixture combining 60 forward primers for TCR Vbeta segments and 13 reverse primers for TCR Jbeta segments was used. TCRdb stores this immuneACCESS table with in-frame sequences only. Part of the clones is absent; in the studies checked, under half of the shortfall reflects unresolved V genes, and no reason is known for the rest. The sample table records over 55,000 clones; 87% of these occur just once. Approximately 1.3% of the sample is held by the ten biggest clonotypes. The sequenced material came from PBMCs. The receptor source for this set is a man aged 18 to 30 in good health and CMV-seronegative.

The CDR3 DNA sequence: TGTGCCATCATCCTAGCGAATTCCTACAATGAGCAGTTCTTC. Protein product: CAIILANSYNEQFF. The V and J genes are TRBV10-3 and TRBJ2-1; a possible D gene is TRBD2 (6 bases). Between the trimmed V and J ends, which lost 7 bases and 1 base, there was a span of 11 bases. Germline CDR1 ENHRY, CDR2 SYGVKD. CDR3 length: 14 amino acids.

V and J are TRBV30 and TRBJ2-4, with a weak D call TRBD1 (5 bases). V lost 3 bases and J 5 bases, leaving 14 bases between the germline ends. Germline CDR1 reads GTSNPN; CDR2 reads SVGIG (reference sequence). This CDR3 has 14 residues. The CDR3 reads CAWSGPQTENIQYF. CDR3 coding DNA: TGTGCCTGGAGCGGTCCCCAGACAGAAAACATTCAGTACTTC.

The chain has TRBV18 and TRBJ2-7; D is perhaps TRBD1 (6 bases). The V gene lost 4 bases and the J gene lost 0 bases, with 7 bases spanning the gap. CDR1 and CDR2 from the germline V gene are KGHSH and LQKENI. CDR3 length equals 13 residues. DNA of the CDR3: TGTGCCAGCTCACAGGGGGACTCCTACGAGCAGTACTTC. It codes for CASSQGDSYEQYF.

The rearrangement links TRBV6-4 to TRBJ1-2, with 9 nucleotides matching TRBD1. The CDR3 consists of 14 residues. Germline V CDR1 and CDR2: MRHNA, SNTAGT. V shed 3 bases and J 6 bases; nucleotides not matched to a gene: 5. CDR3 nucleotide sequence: TGTGCCAGCAGTGAAACAGGGGGCAAGAATGGCTACACCTTC. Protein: CASSETGGKNGYTF.

The CDR3 is CASKTSGDTDTQYF. In DNA form, the CDR3 reads TGTGCCAGCAAGACTAGCGGGGACACAGATACGCAGTATTTT. The chain employs TRBV28 and TRBJ2-3, with TRBD2 matching 11 bases. The CDR3 is 14 residues long. V trimming: 7 bases; J trimming: 2 bases; junction bases outside the gene matches: 2. Germline CDR1 MDHEN, CDR2 SYDVKM.

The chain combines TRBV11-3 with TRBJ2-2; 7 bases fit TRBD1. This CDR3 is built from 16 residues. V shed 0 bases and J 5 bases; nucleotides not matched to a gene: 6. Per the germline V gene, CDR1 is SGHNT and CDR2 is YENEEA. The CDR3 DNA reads TGTGCCAGCAGCTTAGATCAAACAGGGGAAACCGGGGAGCTGTTTTTT. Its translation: CASSLDQTGETGELFF.

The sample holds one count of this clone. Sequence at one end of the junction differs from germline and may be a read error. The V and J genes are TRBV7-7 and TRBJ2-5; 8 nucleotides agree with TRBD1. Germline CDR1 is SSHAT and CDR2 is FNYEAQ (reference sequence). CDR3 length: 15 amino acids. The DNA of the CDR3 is TGTGCTAGCAGCCCAATCCACAGGGGGCAAGAGACCCAGTACTTC. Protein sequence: CASSPIHRGQETQYF.

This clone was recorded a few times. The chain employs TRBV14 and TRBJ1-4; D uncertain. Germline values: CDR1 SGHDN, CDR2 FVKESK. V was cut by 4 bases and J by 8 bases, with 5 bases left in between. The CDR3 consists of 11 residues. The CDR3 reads CASSPGEKLFF. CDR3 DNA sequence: TGTGCCAGCAGCCCGGGAGAAAAACTGTTTTTT.

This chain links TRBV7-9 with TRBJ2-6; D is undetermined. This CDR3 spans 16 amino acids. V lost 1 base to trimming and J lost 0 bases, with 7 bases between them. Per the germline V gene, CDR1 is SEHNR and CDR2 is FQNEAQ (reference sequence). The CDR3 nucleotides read TGTGCCAGCAGCTTAGAAGCGCTCTCTGGGGCCAACGTCCTGACTTTC. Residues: CASSLEALSGANVLTF.

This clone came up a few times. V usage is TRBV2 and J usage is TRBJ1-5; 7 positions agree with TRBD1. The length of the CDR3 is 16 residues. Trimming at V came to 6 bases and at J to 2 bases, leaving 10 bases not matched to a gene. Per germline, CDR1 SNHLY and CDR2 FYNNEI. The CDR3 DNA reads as TGTGCCAGCAGGCCGACAGGGATTTGGGGCAATCAGCCCCAGCATTTT. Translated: CASRPTGIWGNQPQHF.